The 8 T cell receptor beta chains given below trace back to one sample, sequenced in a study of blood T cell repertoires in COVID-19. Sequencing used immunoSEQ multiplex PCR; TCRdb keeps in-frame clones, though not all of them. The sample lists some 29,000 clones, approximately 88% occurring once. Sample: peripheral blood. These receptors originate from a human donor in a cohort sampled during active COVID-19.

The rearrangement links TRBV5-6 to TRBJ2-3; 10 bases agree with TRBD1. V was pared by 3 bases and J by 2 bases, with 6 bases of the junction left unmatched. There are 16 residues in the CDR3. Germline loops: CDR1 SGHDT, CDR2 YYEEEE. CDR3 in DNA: TGTGCCAGCAGCTACCGGACAGGGGGGACCACAGATACGCAGTATTTT. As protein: CASSYRTGGTTDTQYF.

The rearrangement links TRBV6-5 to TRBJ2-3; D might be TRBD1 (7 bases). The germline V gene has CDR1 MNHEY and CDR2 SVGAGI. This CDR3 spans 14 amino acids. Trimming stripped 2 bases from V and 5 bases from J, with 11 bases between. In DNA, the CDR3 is TGTGCCAGCAGTTACGCCAGGGGGGAAGATACGCAGTATTTT. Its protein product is CASSYARGEDTQYF.

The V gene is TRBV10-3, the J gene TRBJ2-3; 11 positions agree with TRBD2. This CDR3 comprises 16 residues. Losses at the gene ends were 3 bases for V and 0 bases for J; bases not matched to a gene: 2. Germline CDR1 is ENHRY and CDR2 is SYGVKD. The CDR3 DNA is TGTGCCATCAGTGAACTAGCGGGGGCGAGCACAGATACGCAGTATTTT. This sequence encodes CAISELAGASTDTQYF.

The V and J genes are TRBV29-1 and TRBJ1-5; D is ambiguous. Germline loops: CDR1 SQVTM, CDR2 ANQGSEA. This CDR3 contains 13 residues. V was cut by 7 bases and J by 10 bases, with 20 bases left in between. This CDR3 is CSADDGLGGPQHF. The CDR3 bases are TGCAGCGCCGACGACGGACTAGGAGGTCCCCAGCATTTT.

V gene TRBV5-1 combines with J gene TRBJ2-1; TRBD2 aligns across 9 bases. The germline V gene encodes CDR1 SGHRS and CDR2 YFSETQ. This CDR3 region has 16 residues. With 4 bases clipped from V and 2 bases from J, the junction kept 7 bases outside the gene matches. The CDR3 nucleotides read TGCGCCAGCAGCGGCGGGGGGGCCGAAACCTACAATGAGCAGTTCTTC. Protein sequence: CASSGGGAETYNEQFF.

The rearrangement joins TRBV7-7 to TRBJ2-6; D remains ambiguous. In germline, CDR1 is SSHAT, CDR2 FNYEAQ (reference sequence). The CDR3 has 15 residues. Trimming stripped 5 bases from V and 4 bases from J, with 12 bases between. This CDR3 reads CASSPLSSGANVLTF. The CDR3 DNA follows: TGTGCCAGCAGCCCCTTAAGCTCGGGGGCCAACGTCCTGACTTTC.

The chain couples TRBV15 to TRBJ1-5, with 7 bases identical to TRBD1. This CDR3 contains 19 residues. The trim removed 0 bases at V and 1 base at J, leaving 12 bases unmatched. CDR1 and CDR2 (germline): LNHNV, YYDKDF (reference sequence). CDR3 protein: CATSRDLDRENWSNQPQHF. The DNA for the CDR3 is TGTGCCACCAGCAGAGACCTAGACAGGGAGAATTGGAGCAATCAGCCCCAGCATTTT.

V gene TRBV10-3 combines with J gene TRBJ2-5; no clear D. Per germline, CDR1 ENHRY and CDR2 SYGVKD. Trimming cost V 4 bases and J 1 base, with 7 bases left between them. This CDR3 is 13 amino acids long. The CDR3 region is CAISVATQETQYF. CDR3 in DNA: TGTGCCATCAGTGTGGCCACCCAAGAGACCCAGTACTTC.